The 13 T cell receptor beta chains presented below share a single source sample, sequenced in a study of monozygotic twins with cystic fibrosis. The repertoire was sequenced with immunoSEQ multiplex PCR; TCRdb's copy has only in-frame clones and lacks some. The sample yields 20,000 to 30,000 clones, over 75% seen once. Sequencing was done on a sample of blood. The receptors were sampled from a girl aged 2-10 years with cystic fibrosis.

This rearrangement joins TRBV9 to TRBJ2-7; D perhaps matches TRBD2 (6 bases). V was shortened by 4 bases and J by 0 bases, with 11 bases between the two germline ends. In germline, CDR1 is SGDLS, CDR2 YYNGEE. The CDR3 extends over 14 amino acids. The CDR3 nucleotides read TGTGCCAGCAGCACCGGACTAACCTCCTACGAGCAGTACTTC. Encoded protein: CASSTGLTSYEQYF. Based on the CDR3 plus reference TRBV9 and TRBJ2-7, the full variable domain is DSGVTQTPKHLITATGQRVTLRCSPRSGDLSVYWYQQSLDQGLQFLIQYYNGEERAKGNILERFSAQQFPDLHSELNLSSLELGDSALYFCASSTGLTSYEQYFGPGTRLTVT.

The V gene is TRBV18, the J gene TRBJ2-7; the match to TRBD1 covers 10 bases. In germline, CDR1 is KGHSH, CDR2 LQKENI. Trimming cost V 6 bases and J 3 bases; bases outside gene matches: 5. The CDR3 spans 14 residues. The CDR3 is CASSPRTGGYEQYF. DNA for the CDR3: TGTGCCAGCTCCCCTAGGACAGGGGGCTACGAGCAGTACTTC.

This chain connects TRBV19 to TRBJ1-4, with D uncertain. V gave up 10 bases and J gave up 3 bases, with 15 bases separating them. Germline values: CDR1 LNHDA, CDR2 SQIVND (reference sequence). The CDR3 has 14 residues. DNA of the CDR3: TGTGCCACGGCTCGCCGACACCCTAATGAAAAACTGTTTTTT. Amino acid sequence: CATARRHPNEKLFF.

The CDR3 is CASSGDRGDSPLHF. The DNA of the CDR3 is TGCGCCAGCAGCGGAGACAGGGGGGATTCACCCCTCCACTTT. The rearrangement links TRBV5-1 to TRBJ1-6; 9 nucleotides line up with TRBD1. CDR3 length equals 14 residues. Germline CDR1 and CDR2: SGHRS and YFSETQ. J lost 8 bases, V lost 4 bases, and 4 bases had no gene match. Full variable domain (rest looked up from reference TRBV5-1 and TRBJ1-6): KAGVTQTPRYLIKTRGQQVTLSCSPISGHRSVSWYQQTPGQGLQFLFEYFSETQRNKGNFPGRFSGRQFSNSRSEMNVSTLELGDSALYLCASSGDRGDSPLHFGNGTRLTVT.

The chain carries TRBV7-2 and TRBJ2-4, with D possibly TRBD2 on 7 matching bases. Germline CDR1 and CDR2: SGHTA and FQGNSA. Trimming removed 7 bases from V and 3 bases from J, with 16 bases in between. The CDR3 runs 15 residues. The CDR3, as DNA: TGTGCCAGCACCAATGGGGGGGGCCGCAAAAACATTCAGTACTTC. It yields the protein CASTNGGGRKNIQYF.

The chain carries TRBV29-1 and TRBJ1-2, with 7 bases lining up with TRBD1. The J segment lost 8 bases and the V segment lost 3 bases, leaving 15 bases of the junction unmatched. The CDR3 length is 15 residues. The germline V gene encodes CDR1 SQVTM and CDR2 ANQGSEA. The CDR3 DNA sequence: TGCAGCGTTGAGGGGCGCGCCAGGGGGGCCTGGGGCTACACCTTC. It translates to CSVEGRARGAWGYTF.

This rearrangement joins TRBV6-5 to TRBJ1-2; D unresolved. There are 14 residues in the CDR3. Germline loops: CDR1 MNHEY, CDR2 SVGAGI. V shed 3 bases and J shed 6 bases, with 14 bases lying between them. For the CDR3, the DNA is TGTGCCAGCAGTTATGGGCTCCCTGGGGATGGCTACACCTTC. This gives the protein CASSYGLPGDGYTF.

The chain links TRBV15 to TRBJ2-1; 9 nucleotides match TRBD2. The CDR3 is 19 amino acids. Germline V gene lookup returns CDR1 LNHNV and CDR2 YYDKDF (reference sequence). With V trimmed by 5 bases and J by 4 bases, 18 bases remained unmatched. The CDR3 sequence: CATSPRGSGGILKYNEQFF. Written as DNA, the CDR3 is TGTGCCACCAGCCCCCGAGGTAGCGGGGGAATTCTGAAATACAATGAGCAGTTCTTC.

This clone was observed a handful of times. The V call is TRBV5-1, the J call TRBJ1-1; 9 bases match TRBD1. This CDR3 comprises 14 residues. Germline CDR1 reads SGHRS; CDR2 reads YFSETQ. The V and J ends lost 4 bases and 4 bases, in that order; junction bases with no gene match: 5. In DNA, the CDR3 is TGCGCCAGCAGCGCGGGACAGGGCGGCACTGAAGCTTTCTTT. Encoded protein: CASSAGQGGTEAFF.

This clone was detected once. The chain combines TRBV6-6 with TRBJ1-2; D perhaps matches TRBD1 (5 bases). Germline V gene lookup returns CDR1 MNHNY and CDR2 SVGAGI (reference sequence). The V gene lost 6 bases and the J gene lost 0 bases, with 14 bases spanning the gap. This CDR3 comprises 15 residues. CDR3 in amino acids: CASSHGRGANYGYTF. In nucleotides, the CDR3 is TGTGCCAGCAGCCATGGGAGAGGGGCTAACTATGGCTACACCTTC.

The rearrangement joins TRBV7-3 to TRBJ1-1; no clear D gene. The CDR3 consists of 15 residues. Deletions cut 1 base from V and 6 bases from J, with 15 bases between. CDR1 is SGHTA and CDR2 is FQGTGA in the germline V gene. The CDR3 DNA reads TGTGCCAGCAGCTTAAAGGACGGACTTAGGGCTGAAGCTTTCTTT. Translated: CASSLKDGLRAEAFF.

Here the CDR3 DNA reads TGCGCCAGCAGCTTGGGGTGGGGCTATGGCTACACCTTC. It yields the protein CASSLGWGYGYTF. The rearrangement uses TRBV5-1 and TRBJ1-2; D gene unclear. The ends were cut back, 0 bases at V and 4 bases at J, with 7 bases in the middle. This CDR3 contains 13 residues. Germline V gene sequence: CDR1 SGHRS, CDR2 YFSETQ.

This sequence joins TRBV6-5 and TRBJ2-1, with 8 bases matching TRBD2. Losses at the gene ends were 6 bases for V and 6 bases for J; bases not matched to a gene: 7. In germline, CDR1 is MNHEY, CDR2 SVGAGI. The CDR3 is 14 residues long. The CDR3 nucleotides read TGTGCCAGCAGCCGGGGGGGCCTTTCCAATGAGCAGTTCTTC. Its translation is CASSRGGLSNEQFF.